This entry is about one T cell receptor (beta chain). The CDR3 length is 15 residues. Between the trimmed V and J ends, which lost 0 bases and 0 bases, there was a span of 7 bases. Per germline, CDR1 SGDLS and CDR2 YYNGEE. This entry is derived from a study of blood T cell repertoires in COVID-19. Whole-study context: Material from acute and convalescent COVID-19 was sourced from the United States, Italy and Spain. Sources were T cells, B-cell-depleted T cells, or PBMCs; the material itself was cDNA or gDNA.

Original data processing: Estimates of nucleated cell counts were drawn from the amplification of reference gene primers. The assay was immunoSEQ multiplex PCR, and TCRdb's table has in-frame clones only and misses some. The V and J calls and clone size come from that table; D and trimming were worked out from the DNA. This sample yields 150,000 to 200,000 clones, of which roughly four fifths are seen a single time; around 20% belongs to the top ten. Sequencing was carried out using peripheral blood. The chain is built from TRBV9 and TRBJ1-3, with no clear D. This clonotype originated in an elderly woman with acute or convalescent COVID-19. The CDR3 here is CASSVAADSGNTIYF. In nucleotides, the CDR3 is TGTGCCAGCAGCGTAGCGGCGGACTCTGGAAACACCATATATTTT.